The source of this TCR beta chain is a study of T cell changes during pregnancy in multiple sclerosis. Libraries were prepared by immunoSEQ multiplex PCR; TCRdb keeps only in-frame clonotypes and omits some of them. The table lists 55,000 to 85,000 clones, about nine tenths of them singletons, with 0.29% in the top ten. The CDR3 runs 14 residues. The junction had 3 bases not matched to a gene; V was cut back by 3 bases and J by 3 bases. The germline CDR1 and CDR2 sequences are MNHNS and SASEGT. The gene calls are TRBV6-1 and TRBJ2-3; TRBD1 matches 7 bases. The source is a female donor with multiple sclerosis, enrolled in a pregnancy study. The sequencing here drew on CD4+ T cells from peripheral blood mononuclear cells, taken after pregnancy. In nucleotides, the CDR3 is TGTGCCAGCAGTGATGTCAGGGGGACAGATACGCAGTATTTT. As protein: CASSDVRGTDTQYF.